The 16 T cell receptor beta chains reported below all come from one sample, sequenced in a study of blood T cells in healthy people across ages. Combining a sample-barcoded 5' primer with a J-beta primer mix, a second PCR ran for roughly 6 to 12 cycles. One entry per CDR3 protein results from TCRdb running MiXCR on the 5' RACE reads. In the table there are hundreds of thousands of distinct CDR3 sequences, roughly 60% of which are singletons. Sample: blood. Source of these receptors: a man in his thirties or forties in good health.

This clonotype was seen many times. The V call is TRBV4-2, the J call TRBJ2-3; a possible D gene is TRBD2 (5 bases). Germline V gives CDR1 LGHNA, CDR2 YNFKEQ. V lost 3 bases and J 3 bases, leaving 7 bases between the germline ends. The CDR3 loop spans 13 amino acids. CDR3 residues: CASSQTTTDTQYF. DNA of the CDR3: TGTGCCAGCAGCCAGACTACTACAGATACGCAGTATTTT.

This clonotype showed up just a few times. Here the CDR3 reads CASSEGTGIYGYTF. The CDR3 DNA reads TGTGCCAGCAGTGAAGGGACAGGCATCTATGGCTACACCTTC. V gene TRBV2 combines with J gene TRBJ1-2; TRBD1 aligns across 7 bases. This CDR3 comprises 14 residues. Losses at the gene ends were 1 base for V and 4 bases for J; bases not matched to a gene: 3. Per the germline V gene, CDR1 is SNHLY and CDR2 is FYNNEI.

The chain couples TRBV18 to TRBJ2-5; no clear D gene. Germline loops: CDR1 KGHSH, CDR2 LQKENI. This CDR3 spans 14 amino acids. V lost 7 bases and J 4 bases, leaving 16 bases between the germline ends. CDR3 residues: CASCPLGSPETQYF. The CDR3 coding sequence is TGTGCCAGCTGTCCCTTGGGCTCCCCAGAGACCCAGTACTTC.

This clonotype was seen a few times. V is TRBV7-9 and J is TRBJ1-2; TRBD1 agrees at 11 bases. V dropped 7 bases and J dropped 2; count of bases not matched to a gene: 6. CDR1 and CDR2 (germline): SEHNR, FQNEAQ (reference sequence). This CDR3 has 15 amino acids. The DNA of the CDR3 is TGTGCCAGCAACCCGGACAGGGGGCCCAACTATGGCTACACCTTC. Protein sequence: CASNPDRGPNYGYTF.

This clonotype appeared a few times. The V gene is TRBV6-5, the J gene TRBJ2-5; D remains unclear. This CDR3 contains 13 residues. Trimming stripped 2 bases from V and 5 bases from J, with 9 bases between. The germline V gene has CDR1 MNHEY and CDR2 SVGAGI. The DNA for the CDR3 is TGTGCCAGCAGTTACCCCGGGTTGGAGACCCAGTACTTC. As protein: CASSYPGLETQYF.

This CDR3 reads CASSSEGWDNEQFF. The CDR3 region has the DNA TGTGCCAGCAGCTCCGAGGGGTGGGACAATGAGCAGTTCTTC. The chain joins TRBV7-8 to TRBJ2-1, with D perhaps TRBD1 or TRBD2 (5 bases each). With 4 bases removed from V and 5 bases from J, the gap between germline ends came to 12 bases. Germline CDR1 SGHVS, CDR2 FQNEAQ. This CDR3 is built from 14 residues. Full variable domain (rest looked up from reference TRBV7-8 and TRBJ2-1): GAGVSQSPRYKVAKRGQDVALRCDPISGHVSLFWYQQALGQGPEFLTYFQNEAQLDKSGLPSDRFFAERPEGSVSTLKIQRTQQEDSAVYLCASSSEGWDNEQFFGPGTRLTVL.

This clonotype was recorded a few times. The genes are TRBV11-2 and TRBJ1-2, with D possibly being TRBD1 (5 bases). V was cut by 3 bases and J by 4 bases, with 18 bases left in between. This CDR3 is built from 16 residues. The germline V gene has CDR1 SGHAT and CDR2 FQNNGV. The DNA for the CDR3 is TGTGCCAGCAGCTTCGGTTTGGGAGACAGCACCTATGGCTACACCTTC. As protein: CASSFGLGDSTYGYTF.

J is TRBJ2-3 and V is TRBV5-6; possibly TRBD1 for D (6 bases). Germline V CDR1 and CDR2: SGHDT, YYEEEE. V was shortened by 0 bases and J by 4 bases, with 18 bases between the two germline ends. The CDR3 spans 17 residues. The CDR3 loop is CASSLVAGGPGADTQYF. In nucleotides, the CDR3 is TGTGCCAGCAGCTTGGTCGCCGGAGGTCCAGGGGCAGATACGCAGTATTTT.

The genes are TRBV15 and TRBJ1-1; no clear D. Trimming cost V 2 bases and J 0 bases, with 13 bases left between them. The CDR3 consists of 16 residues. Germline CDR1 is LNHNV and CDR2 is YYDKDF (reference sequence). CDR3 sequence reads: CATSRRTAVMNTEAFF. CDR3 DNA: TGTGCCACCAGCAGAAGGACGGCAGTAATGAACACTGAAGCTTTCTTT.

This clonotype was found a few times. The junction and the germline gene differ at one end; a read error may be behind it. The chain is built from TRBV3-1 and TRBJ1-4; D is undetermined. This CDR3 region has 15 residues. Germline lookup yields CDR1 LGHDT and CDR2 YNNKEL (reference sequence). Written as DNA, the CDR3 is TGTGCCAGCAGCCAAGCGGGAGGGATTAATAAAAAACTGTTTTTT. This codes for CASSQAGGINKKLFF.

CDR3 in DNA: TGTGCCAGCAGTCTCGGGAGAGTGAGCACAGATACGCAGTATTTT. It yields the protein CASSLGRVSTDTQYF. The gene calls are TRBV12-3 or TRBV12-4 and TRBJ2-3, with a possible D match to TRBD2 (6 bases). Trimming stripped 5 bases from V and 0 bases from J, with 12 bases between. The length of the CDR3 is 15 residues.

The J gene is TRBJ2-1, the V gene TRBV5-1; D assignment may be TRBD1 or TRBD2 (6 bases each). CDR1 and CDR2 (germline): SGHRS, YFSETQ. Trimming shortened V by 6 bases and J by 1 base, and 11 bases separated the two germline ends. There are 14 residues in the CDR3. CDR3 sequence: CASTEGGSYNEQFF. CDR3 DNA: TGCGCCAGCACCGAGGGGGGTTCCTACAATGAGCAGTTCTTC.

The rearrangement joins TRBV10-2 to TRBJ2-7; D is uncertain. This CDR3 has 13 amino acids. Germline V gives CDR1 WSHSY, CDR2 SAAADI. V lost 3 bases and J 5 bases, leaving 11 bases between the germline ends. CDR3 coding DNA: TGCGCCAGCAGTGATCCAGGAATAGACGAGCAGTACTTC. It encodes CASSDPGIDEQYF.

The gene calls are TRBV5-1 and TRBJ1-6, with D unclear. Trimming removed 3 bases at V and 9 bases at J, with 10 bases between. CDR3 size: 13 residues. Germline V gene data show CDR1 as SGHRS and CDR2 as YFSETQ. The chain's CDR3 is CASSSTESSPLHF. DNA of the CDR3: TGCGCCAGCAGCTCGACCGAGAGTTCACCCCTCCACTTT.

Many counts were recorded for this clonotype. V gene TRBV7-6 combines with J gene TRBJ1-4, with 8 bases lining up with TRBD1. Germline V gene sequence: CDR1 SGHVS, CDR2 FNYEAQ. Unmatched junction bases numbered 5, after V lost 3 bases and J lost 8 bases. CDR3 length equals 14 residues. CDR3 amino acids: CASSLGQDGEKLFF. CDR3 in DNA: TGTGCCAGCAGCTTGGGACAGGATGGAGAAAAACTGTTTTTT. Together with reference TRBV7-6 and TRBJ1-4, the CDR3 gives the full variable domain: GAGVSQSPRYKVTKRGQDVALRCDPISGHVSLYWYRQALGQGPEFLTYFNYEAQQDKSGLPNDRFSAERPEGSISTLTIQRTEQRDSAMYRCASSLGQDGEKLFFGSGTQLSVL.

V gene TRBV10-1 combines with J gene TRBJ2-1, with D perhaps TRBD2 (5 bases). The CDR3 has 13 residues. Trimming left V 8 bases short and J 14 bases short, with 22 bases between. CDR1 WNHNN and CDR2 SYGVQD come from the germline V gene (reference sequence). In nucleotides, the CDR3 is TGCGCCAGCGGCGGCAGCGGTACCCCGCAAAAGTTCTTC. It yields the protein CASGGSGTPQKFF.